This T cell receptor (beta chain) was sequenced in a study of blood T cell repertoires in COVID-19. Overall study context: Spain, Italy and the United States supplied samples that represented acute and convalescent COVID-19. PBMCs, B-cell-depleted T cells, or T cells were the source of the cDNA or gDNA that made up the material.

As processed by the authors: Amplification of reference gene primers provided the estimated nucleated cell counts. Here immunoSEQ multiplex PCR was the method, and the copy in TCRdb shows in-frame clones only, minus some. The D gene and trimming were derived from the DNA, and the V and J assignments and clone size from that table. The sample contains roughly 190,000 clones, about 80% of which appear only once. With V trimmed by 0 bases and J by 5 bases, 9 bases remained unmatched. Germline V gene sequence: CDR1 LGHNA, CDR2 YNFKEQ. There are 17 residues in the CDR3. The source of this sequence is a man aged 60 to 69 with acute or convalescent COVID-19. The genes are TRBV4-2 and TRBJ2-2; 7 nucleotides align to TRBD2. Material for sequencing was peripheral blood. In DNA form, the CDR3 reads TGTGCCAGCAGCCAAGATTGGAGGGAGGGCCGGACCGGGGAGCTGTTTTTT. Protein sequence: CASSQDWREGRTGELFF.